This T cell receptor beta chain was identified during a study of T cells in Graves' hyperthyroidism and ophthalmopathy. Background on the study: Blood from the periphery was taken at initial diagnosis, before any treatment.

This clonotype was detected ten times or more. What it recognizes is unknown. Template material for amplifying TCR beta CDR3 regions consisted of RNA transcripts. Using the HTBI primer set, a first-round RT-PCR was run on the TCR CDR3. TCRdb re-called the multiplex PCR reads through MiXCR, storing one row per CDR3 protein. This sample yields about 380,000 distinct CDR3 sequences, of which approximately 13% are seen a single time; less than 25% belongs to the top ten. V trimming: 4 bases; J trimming: 1 base; junction bases outside the gene matches: 15. This CDR3 region has 18 residues. Germline V gene lookup returns CDR1 SGHRS and CDR2 YFSETQ. Notes on the study in general: Blood also held most thyroid clonotypes expanded beyond 0.001. Ophthalmopathy prediction by the model preceded onset by a median about 6 months.

The rearrangement links TRBV5-1 to TRBJ1-1, with 8 bases identical to TRBD1. The sequenced sample consisted of blood. The receptor was isolated from a young man with Graves' hyperthyroidism that later progressed to Graves' ophthalmopathy. CDR3 region: CASSKEAGGARKNTEAFF. DNA of the CDR3: TGCGCCAGCAGCAAGGAAGCAGGGGGCGCCAGGAAGAACACTGAAGCTTTCTTT.